A selection of T cell receptor beta chains follows, all from one sample in a study of blood T cell repertoires in COVID-19. Using immunoSEQ multiplex PCR, the repertoire was profiled, and TCRdb retains in-frame clones only, with some absent. Among 200,000 to 250,000 clones listed, around nine tenths were seen once. The specimen was peripheral blood. The receptors come from a man aged 60 to 69 with acute or convalescent COVID-19. Each CDR3 is given with its conserved first and last residue. The D gene is left open where the match is weak. Only some rows state a clone size, as once, few, many or a class for expanded clones.

-	TRBV5-5	16	-	TRBJ1-2	TGTGCCAGCAGCTCCCAGGCCCGCTCCGGCGGGAGCGGCTACACCTTC	CASSSQARSGGSGYTF
-	TRBV4-3	18	-	TRBJ2-6	TGCGCCAGCAGCCTATCCCCGGGGGGCCTCTCTGGGGCCAACGTCCTGACTTTC	CASSLSPGGLSGANVLTF
-	TRBV3-1/TRBV3-2	16	TRBD1	TRBJ1-1	TGTGCCAGCAGCCCCAGAACCGGACAGGGGTCAACTGAAGCTTTCTTT	CASSPRTGQGSTEAFF
-	TRBV11-2	12	-	TRBJ1-2	TGTGCCAGCAACGACCGGGGGGGTGGCTACACCTTC	CASNDRGGGYTF
-	TRBV7-9	14	TRBD1	TRBJ2-5	TGTGCCAGCAGCTCATTCGGACAGGGGATAACCCAGTACTTC	CASSSFGQGITQYF
-	TRBV7-3	14	-	TRBJ2-7	TGTGCCAGCAGCTACGACAGCAGCTCCTACGAGCAGTACTTC	CASSYDSSSYEQYF
many	TRBV2	17	TRBD1	TRBJ1-2	TGTGCCAGCAATACGCACGGGACAGGGGGTTTGAGCTATGGCTACACCTTC	CASNTHGTGGLSYGYTF
-	TRBV7-3	17	TRBD2	TRBJ2-5	TGTGCCAGCAGCCCCCATCGACTAGCGGGGGACCAAGAGACCCAGTACTTC	CASSPHRLAGDQETQYF
-	TRBV7-3	14	-	TRBJ1-1	TGTGCCAGCAGCTCGTCGGGGGGTAACACTGAAGCTTTCTTT	CASSSSGGNTEAFF
-	TRBV19	12	-	TRBJ1-1	TGTGCCAGTAAGAGGAGAAACACTGAAGCTTTCTTT	CASKRRNTEAFF
-	TRBV19	18	TRBD1	TRBJ2-7	TGTGCCAGTAGTATTGTTGGGACAAATATAGGGGGCCTCTACGAGCAGTACTTC	CASSIVGTNIGGLYEQYF
-	TRBV29-1	14	-	TRBJ2-2	TGCAGCGGCGAAACCTCAGGGGGGACCGGGGAGCTGTTTTTT	CSGETSGGTGELFF
-	TRBV15	16	-	TRBJ1-2	TGTGCCACCAGCAGCAAATCTAACAGGCTAGGCTATGGCTACACCTTC	CATSSKSNRLGYGYTF
-	TRBV4-3	12	-	TRBJ2-1	TGCGCCAGCAGTGAGGGGGAAAGTGAGCAGTTCTTC	CASSEGESEQFF
-	TRBV29-1	14	-	TRBJ1-1	TGCAGCGTTAGCCCGCGGGCGCCGAACACTGAAGCTTTCTTT	CSVSPRAPNTEAFF
few	TRBV5-4	17	-	TRBJ2-3	TGTGCCAGCAGCTTGAAAGTATTGGGCAGGGTTCCAGATACGCAGTATTTT	CASSLKVLGRVPDTQYF
-	TRBV7-3	16	TRBD2	TRBJ2-3	TGTGCCAGCAGCTCTCGAGGACTAGCGGCTACAGATACGCAGTATTTT	CASSSRGLAATDTQYF
-	TRBV6-2/TRBV6-3	15	-	TRBJ1-1	TGTGCCAGCAGCCCCTGGGCAGATGAGAACACTGAAGCTTTCTTT	CASSPWADENTEAFF
-	TRBV5-1	19	-	TRBJ1-2	TGCGCCAGCAGCGCACTTCCGTCGCGCTGGCAGGTGACCACCTATGGCTACACCTTC	CASSALPSRWQVTTYGYTF
-	TRBV20-1	14	-	TRBJ2-5	TGCAGTGCTAGTGACGTGACAGGTCAAGAGACCCAGTACTTC	CSASDVTGQETQYF
-	TRBV19	14	-	TRBJ1-1	TGTGCCAGTAGCACACAGTACTCGAACACTGAAGCTTTCTTT	CASSTQYSNTEAFF
-	TRBV2	15	TRBD1	TRBJ1-5	TGTGCCAGCAGTGGAGACAGGGCGGGCAATCAGCCCCAGCATTTT	CASSGDRAGNQPQHF
few	TRBV7-8	14	-	TRBJ2-7	TGTGCCAGCACCCCCGCGGCCCTCCGCTACGAGCAGTACTTC	CASTPAALRYEQYF
-	TRBV18	15	-	TRBJ1-4	TGTGCCAGCTCACCACCGGCAAACGATAATGAAAAACTGTTTTTT	CASSPPANDNEKLFF
-	TRBV5-1	15	TRBD1	TRBJ2-7	TGCGCCAGCAGCCTGGGACAGGGGGTGGTATACGAGCAGTACTTC	CASSLGQGVVYEQYF
-	TRBV5-5	14	-	TRBJ2-1	TGTGCCAGCAGCGCCCCAGGGGTCTACAATGAGCAGTTCTTC	CASSAPGVYNEQFF
-	TRBV5-4	15	-	TRBJ1-6	TGTGCCAGCAGCTTGGCGGCAGGTTATAATTCACCCCTCCACTTT	CASSLAAGYNSPLHF
-	TRBV30	16	TRBD1	TRBJ1-1	TGTGCCTGGAGTCCCATCTCCGGGACAGCGAACACTGAAGCTTTCTTT	CAWSPISGTANTEAFF
few	TRBV27	15	-	TRBJ2-6	TGTGCCAGCAGGGGACACCTCTCTGGGGCCAACGTCCTGACTTTC	CASRGHLSGANVLTF
-	TRBV3-1/TRBV3-2	12	TRBD1	TRBJ1-1	TGTGCCACTCAGGGGGCAGGTACTGAAGCTTTCTTT	CATQGAGTEAFF
-	TRBV5-1	16	TRBD1	TRBJ1-1	TGCGCCAGCAGACGGACAGGGGGCGCGTCGAACACTGAAGCTTTCTTT	CASRRTGGASNTEAFF
-	TRBV5-1	15	TRBD1	TRBJ1-4	TGCGCCAGCAGCGGGGGCCGCAGGGGGAATGAAAAACTGTTTTTT	CASSGGRRGNEKLFF
-	TRBV2	13	TRBD2	TRBJ2-2	TGTGCCAGCAGTCTAAGCGGGGGCGGGGAGCTGTTTTTT	CASSLSGGGELFF
-	TRBV6-2/TRBV6-3	15	-	TRBJ2-5	TGTGCCAGCAGCCCGCAGGGACTGATCCAAGAGACCCAGTACTTC	CASSPQGLIQETQYF
-	TRBV28	16	-	TRBJ1-6	TGTGCCAGCAGTTTGGCGCGGGGGGCCGGGAATTCACCCCTCCACTTT	CASSLARGAGNSPLHF
-	TRBV6-6	13	-	TRBJ1-5	TGTGCCAGCAGTCTCCAGGGGCGGCAGCCCCAGCATTTT	CASSLQGRQPQHF
few	TRBV9	16	TRBD2	TRBJ2-7	TGTGCCAGCAGCGCAATAGGGACTAGCGGGACCTACGAGCAGTACTTC	CASSAIGTSGTYEQYF
-	TRBV19	15	TRBD1	TRBJ1-4	TGTGCCAGTAGTATCCCGGGACAGGGGGATGAAAAACTGTTTTTT	CASSIPGQGDEKLFF
-	TRBV27	14	-	TRBJ2-1	TGTGCCAGCAGTTCAGGGCTATCCTACAATGAGCAGTTCTTC	CASSSGLSYNEQFF
-	TRBV19	16	TRBD1	TRBJ2-3	TGTGCCAGTAGTACATTAGACAGGGCCCCGACAGATACGCAGTATTTT	CASSTLDRAPTDTQYF
-	TRBV7-2	13	-	TRBJ1-1	TGTGCCAGCAGCACGCGAACAGGCACTGAAGCTTTCTTT	CASSTRTGTEAFF
-	TRBV5-1	17	-	TRBJ1-4	TGCGCCAGCAGCTTGGATGGCAGGCATGCAACTAATGAAAAACTGTTTTTT	CASSLDGRHATNEKLFF
-	TRBV6-5	16	-	TRBJ2-7	TGTGCCAGCAGTTACACGCAGACTAGCTGGGGGCACGAGCAGTACTTC	CASSYTQTSWGHEQYF
-	TRBV24-1	15	-	TRBJ2-3	TGTGCCACCAGTCGTGGGGGGGCCAACACAGATACGCAGTATTTT	CATSRGGANTDTQYF